This T cell receptor (beta chain) was documented in a study of blood T cells in healthy people across ages. Study-wide findings and caveats: Age advanced and TCR beta diversity per million T cells fell, roughly linearly.

In its sample, this clonotype was seen once. Its antigen remains unknown. The V segment lost 4 bases and the J segment 2 bases; nucleotides outside the gene matches: 9. Germline lookup yields CDR1 SGHAT and CDR2 FQNNGV. The CDR3 is made up of 17 amino acids. Caucasian individuals from Russia who were healthy and aged roughly 6 to 95 acted as donors. Each donor gave approximately 9.1 milliliters of peripheral blood. For the second PCR, which ran for about 7 to 11 cycles, a sample-barcoded 5' primer and a J-beta primer mix were used. In TCRdb, the 5' RACE reads were re-called with MiXCR into one record per CDR3 protein. The sample records 650,000 to 1,000,000 distinct CDR3 sequences, more than 35% being singletons.

Input material: blood. This sequence was found in a man older than 75 in good health. V is TRBV11-2 and J is TRBJ2-7; TRBD2 matches 12 bases. The CDR3 DNA is TGTGCCAGCAGCTCGCGACCGGGACTAGCGGGCCCCTACGAGCAGTACTTC. Its protein is CASSSRPGLAGPYEQYF.